This T cell receptor beta chain stems from a study of blood T cells in healthy people across ages. The V and J ends lost 7 bases and 2 bases respectively, with 11 bases between them. The CDR3 has 13 residues. Germline CDR1 and CDR2: MNHEY and SVGAGI. A second about 7 to 11 cycle PCR used barcoded and J-beta primers. TCRdb re-analysed the 5' RACE reads in MiXCR, keeping a single row per CDR3 protein. The sample holds roughly 1 million distinct CDR3 sequences, approximately 26% seen once. Separately, the same data were catalogued under a study of T cells of mothers and their children.

The chain links TRBV6-5 to TRBJ2-5; possibly TRBD1 or TRBD2 for D (5 bases each). The source of this sequence is a girl aged 2 to 10 in good health. The material sequenced was blood. The DNA for the CDR3 is TGTGCCAGCAAGGGGACGTGGCAAGAGACCCAGTACTTC. Residues: CASKGTWQETQYF.